These T cell receptor beta chains were read from a single sample in a study of response to subunit inactivated influenza vaccine. TCRdb reanalysed the RT-PCR reads using MiXCR and keeps one entry per CDR3 protein. The repertoire holds about 520,000 distinct CDR3 sequences, with approximately 6.9% as singletons. The sequencing used PBMCs from blood, collected around 25 months after vaccination. All receptors come from a man between 50 and 70 years old who received an inactivated influenza vaccine. Both conserved end residues are part of each CDR3. Each record gives: clone size, J gene, V gene, D gene, CDR3 DNA, CDR3 protein. The D gene is left open where the match is weak. Clone size is not always given. Where it is, it says once, few, many or a class for expanded clones.

few,TRBJ2-7,TRBV27,.,TGTGCCAGCAGTTTATCGGGGGATGGATCCGGACAGCAGTACTTC,CASSLSGDGSGQQYF
many,TRBJ1-1,TRBV27,.,TGTGCCAGCAGTTTTGGCGGCAGGACAGCTTTCTTT,CASSFGGRTAFF
.,TRBJ2-7,TRBV4-2,.,TGTGCCAGCAGCCAAGATTTTGCACAGGGTTCCTACGAGCAGTACTTC,CASSQDFAQGSYEQYF
few,TRBJ2-3,TRBV5-5,TRBD1,TGTGCCAGCAGTCGCCCGGGACAGTCCACAGATACGCAGTATTTT,CASSRPGQSTDTQYF
few,TRBJ2-1,TRBV6-2/TRBV6-3,.,TGTGCCAGCAGTCCCGCTAGCAAGAATGAGCAGTTCTTC,CASSPASKNEQFF
few,TRBJ1-3,TRBV12-3/TRBV12-4,.,TGTGCCAGCAGTTTAGTCAGGGCTGGAAACACCATATATTTT,CASSLVRAGNTIYF
many,TRBJ2-7,TRBV12-3/TRBV12-4,TRBD2,TGTGCCAGCAGTTTTGGCACTAGCGGGGGCTACGAGCAGTACTTC,CASSFGTSGGYEQYF
.,TRBJ2-5,TRBV29-1,.,TGCAGCGCATTGTACCAAGAGACCCAGTACTTC,CSALYQETQYF
.,TRBJ1-1,TRBV12-3/TRBV12-4,.,TGTGCCAGCAGTTGGTCCGAGAACACTGAAGCTTTCTTT,CASSWSENTEAFF
many,TRBJ2-7,TRBV5-1,TRBD1,TGCGCCAGCAGCCAATCAGGGGGTTCCTACGAGCAGTACTTC,CASSQSGGSYEQYF
.,TRBJ2-7,TRBV12-3/TRBV12-4,TRBD1,TGTGCCAGCAGTCTAACAGGGGAGAGGTACGAGCAGTACTTC,CASSLTGERYEQYF
.,TRBJ1-1,TRBV5-1,.,TGCGCCAGCAGCTTGCCTCGGTGGGGTACTGAAGCTTTCTTT,CASSLPRWGTEAFF
many,TRBJ1-2,TRBV7-2,TRBD1,TGTGCCAGCAGCTTGACTTTGGGGACAGGTCTCCTAGGGGGCTACACCTTC,CASSLTLGTGLLGGYTF
.,TRBJ2-7,TRBV29-1,.,TGCAGCGTTGTGCGGGGGCCGGTGGGGGAGCAGTACTTC,CSVVRGPVGEQYF
few,TRBJ1-5,TRBV24-1,.,TGTGCCACCAGTGCGGGCGGCCGGGGACCCCAGCATTTT,CATSAGGRGPQHF
.,TRBJ2-3,TRBV15,.,TGTGCCACCAGCAGAGATATCGCCCTCACAGATACGCAGTATTTT,CATSRDIALTDTQYF
.,TRBJ2-5,TRBV11-2,TRBD2,TGTGCCAGCAGCCCCGGCTGGCTAGCGGGAGGTTGGCAAGAGACCCAGTACTTC,CASSPGWLAGGWQETQYF
.,TRBJ2-1,TRBV10-3,.,TGTGCCATCCGTCTGGAGGACGGACCGGGAAATGAGCAGTTCTTC,CAIRLEDGPGNEQFF
.,TRBJ2-5,TRBV20-1,.,TGCAGTGCCACGGACTACGGAGAGACCCAGTACTTC,CSATDYGETQYF
many,TRBJ2-3,TRBV20-1,TRBD2,TGCAGTGCTAGGAAAAGCGGGAGACGGGGACCTAGCACAGATACGCAGTATTTT,CSARKSGRRGPSTDTQYF
many,TRBJ2-1,TRBV5-5,.,TGTGCCAGCAGCTTGTTGCGTCAGGGCAATGAGCAGTTCTTC,CASSLLRQGNEQFF
few,TRBJ1-1,TRBV3-1,.,TGTGCCAGCAGCCAAAACTTGGGACGGCAGAACACTGAAGCTTTCTTT,CASSQNLGRQNTEAFF
.,TRBJ2-2,TRBV6-2/TRBV6-3,.,TGTGCCAGCACAATTCAGGCCAACACCGGGGAGCTGTTTTTT,CASTIQANTGELFF
few,TRBJ2-7,TRBV20-1,TRBD2,TGCAGTGCCCTCCGGGACTATCCCTACGAGCAGTACTTC,CSALRDYPYEQYF
few,TRBJ2-1,TRBV20-1,.,TGCAGTGCTCTGCACCTTTCGAGCTCCTACAATGAGCAGTTCTTC,CSALHLSSSYNEQFF
.,TRBJ2-7,TRBV28,.,TGTGCCAGCGTGGGGGCGGGGAACTCCTACGAGCAGTACTTC,CASVGAGNSYEQYF